This T cell receptor beta chain was captured by sequencing in a study of T cells expressing NK-cell markers. Study-level background: Seropositivity for HCMV was found in seven of the eight sequenced donors, with one seronegative.

From the 5' RACE reads, TCRdb lists one entry per CDR3 protein and no DNA. This listing includes 20,000 to 25,000 distinct CDR3 sequences. Sequenced sample: blood T cells: a sorted CD56 or NKG2C T cell subset, CD4+ or CD8+ T cells, or bulk PBMC T cells (not recorded which). This clonotype originated in a man between 18 and 69 years old in good health.

Here the CDR3 reads CASSLQTAKYEQYF. The chain is built from TRBV12-3 or TRBV12-4 and TRBJ2-7; as DNA is missing, the TRBD1 call by TCRdb cannot be tested. The CDR3 is made up of 14 amino acids.